The T cell receptor (beta chain) described here comes from a study of T-cell reconstitution after alpha-beta-depleted transplantation in children. The CDR3 sequence is 14 residues long. The germline gives CDR1 MNHNS, CDR2 SASEGT. Trimming pared 6 bases from V and 1 base from J, leaving 13 bases between. Molecular barcoding with unique molecular identifiers was used for the TCRbeta library. Each CDR3 protein gets one entry after TCRdb re-called the PCR reads with MiXCR. The sample holds more than 250,000 distinct CDR3 sequences, 9.9% seen once. The receptor's source is a human donor who donated a stem cell graft to a child with SCID. V usage is TRBV6-1 and J usage is TRBJ2-7; TRBD1 is a possible D gene (6 bases). Here the sequenced sample was PBMCs from the stem cell graft donor, taken from the stem cell graft. CDR3: CASSPGVNSYEQYF. For the CDR3, the DNA is TGTGCCAGCAGCCCAGGGGTAAATTCCTACGAGCAGTACTTC.